The present T cell receptor (beta chain) was sequenced within a study of T cells after yellow fever vaccination. Study findings and constraints: Weaker in magnitude, the secondary response showed a faster peak on day 5 versus 15. In post-booster samples, most primary-vaccination clones reappeared (approximately 96% CD4, 75% to 90% CD8).

Generation of TCR cDNA used 5'RACE template switching (which added a universal primer site and UMIs). TCRdb re-called the 5' RACE reads with MiXCR, one entry per CDR3 protein. Of about 350,000 distinct CDR3 sequences in the sample, 11% were seen once. The CDR3 totals 16 residues. Trimming removed 5 bases from V and 7 bases from J, with 24 bases in between. The germline V gene has CDR1 SGHNT and CDR2 YYREEE (reference sequence). This clonotype has just a few counts. Its target is not known. The clonotype was recovered from a man between 18 and 29 years old who received the YFV17D yellow fever vaccine. The chain links TRBV5-4 to TRBJ1-2; a possible D gene is TRBD1 (5 bases). Sample: PBMCs, taken on the day of the first yellow fever vaccination. As DNA, the CDR3 is TGTGCCAGCAGACGAACCGGGACGCATCCCGGAGGTGGCTACACCTTC. Translated: CASRRTGTHPGGGYTF.